The sequence of this T cell receptor beta chain was determined in a study of beta chain features in type 1 diabetes. Study at large: There was similarity between patients and healthy donors in age, gender and cell yields. Study observations and caveats: In every one of the four CD4+ subsets, TCRB CDR3s were moderately but significantly shorter in Type 1 diabetes patients.

Trimming took 3 bases from V and 0 from J; bases not matched to a gene: 4. The germline V gene encodes CDR1 SNHLY and CDR2 FYNNEI. The CDR3 extends over 15 amino acids. This clone showed up just a few times. The antigen remains undetermined. Expressed TCRB transcripts were sequenced, since all the RNA that had been isolated was reverse transcribed. The method was immunoSEQ multiplex PCR; TCRdb's version includes in-frame clones alone and lacks a portion of them. This sample has about 260,000 clones; 24% occur once, and the top ten carry more than 0.009%. This clonotype originated in a woman under 40 with type 1 diabetes. The chain is built from TRBV2 and TRBJ2-5, with 7 bases fitting TRBD2. The specimen was naive CD4+ T cells from blood. CDR3 region: CASSDPAGYQETQYF. The CDR3 DNA reads as TGTGCCAGCAGTGATCCAGCGGGGTACCAAGAGACCCAGTACTTC.